Reported below is one TCR beta chain. The antigen remains unidentified. The sample is drawn from a study of a mutant IDH1 vaccine in newly diagnosed glioma. Turning to the study itself: Prior therapy was radiotherapy, temozolomide, or both; most received both. Whole-study results and caveats: Patients mounted vaccine-induced immune responses in approximately 94% of cases. Any relationship between pseudoprogression and changes in top peripheral T cell clonotypes seemed absent.

The V gene lost 0 bases and the J gene lost 12 bases, with 24 bases spanning the gap. Germline lookup yields CDR1 MNHEY and CDR2 SVGAGI. This CDR3 comprises 16 residues. Assay: immunoSEQ multiplex PCR; the TCRdb copy retains only in-frame clones and omits some. The sample includes some 56,000 clones, approximately 91% of them seen just once. Noted time point: baseline, week 1 (first vaccination visit). The treatment is: pre-vaccination baseline after standard-of-care therapy. The sample here was PBMCs, taken from a glioma patient treated with radiotherapy, temozolomide or both. This chain links TRBV6-5 with TRBJ2-7, with D perhaps TRBD2 (6 bases). This TCR was sampled from a man over 45 with glioma. The DNA of the CDR3 is TGTGCCAGCAGTTACTCGCAGCTGGGGGGAAAATTTACGGCGTACTTC. Protein: CASSYSQLGGKFTAYF.